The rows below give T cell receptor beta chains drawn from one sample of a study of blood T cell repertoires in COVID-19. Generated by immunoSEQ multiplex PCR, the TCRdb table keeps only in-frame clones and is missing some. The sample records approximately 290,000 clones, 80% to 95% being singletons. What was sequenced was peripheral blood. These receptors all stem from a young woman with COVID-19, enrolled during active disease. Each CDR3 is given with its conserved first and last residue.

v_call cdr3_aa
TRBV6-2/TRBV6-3 CASSYEASGSSEQFF
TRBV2 CASSETQGVGEQFF
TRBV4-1 CASSQVSQGGSQPQHF
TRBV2 CASRGGVPVNYGYTF
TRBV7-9 CASSFQSTGDYGYTF
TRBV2 CASTWVASDTQYF
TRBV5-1 CASSWKRTDTEAFF
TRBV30 CAWSVRLREAEAFF
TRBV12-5 CASGFLAAPGDEQFF
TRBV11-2 CASSPGLASGTYEQYF
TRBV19 CASRSSDRVLQPLYGYTF
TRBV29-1 CSGGQQNTEAFF
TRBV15 CATSFRGGGPSSYEQYF
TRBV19 CASRSPGTGGGNYGYTF
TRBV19 CASSQGQGTSGYTF
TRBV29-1 CSVVLQGNGYTF
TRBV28 CASSSWTGNEQFF
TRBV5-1 CASSLSLAAGELFF
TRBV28 CASSTLAGSSTDTQYF
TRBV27 CASSLSPQQGYTF
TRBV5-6 CASSSANSRNREAEAFF
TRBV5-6 CASSFRAGNTEAFF
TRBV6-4 CASSDSPDRGLYGYTF
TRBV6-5 CASSQKGARNEQFF
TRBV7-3 CASSFDRGSEQYF
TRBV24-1 CATRRTGGDEQYF
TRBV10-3 CAISVRGDRVFTEAFF
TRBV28 CASSLTGTANYGYTF
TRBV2 CASSARNGRAIGELFF
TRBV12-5 CASGPTSVSYNEQFF
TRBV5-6 CASSEGGQEAFF
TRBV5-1 CASSGLAGGGTGELFF
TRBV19 CASRSRGVVELFF
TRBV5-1 CASSRGTGGETQYF
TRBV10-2 CASSESREEVLGTDTQYF
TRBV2 CASSDDLGVAGYTF